This T cell receptor beta chain originates from a study of T-cell reconstitution after alpha-beta-depleted transplantation in children. As it was prepared, the TCRbeta library received unique molecular identifiers. MiXCR was run by TCRdb on the PCR reads, yielding one entry per CDR3 protein. The sample holds around 370,000 distinct CDR3 sequences, under 13% seen once. V was clipped by 3 bases and J by 0 bases, with 12 bases between them. CDR3 size: 15 residues. This sequence joins TRBV12-3 or TRBV12-4 and TRBJ2-7, with D possibly being TRBD2 (5 bases). The material sequenced was PBMCs from the stem cell graft donor, taken from the stem cell graft. This receptor was obtained from a human donor who donated a stem cell graft to a child with acute lymphoblastic leukemia. CDR3 loop: CASSFGVPSSYEQYF. CDR3 bases: TGTGCCAGCAGTTTCGGGGTGCCTAGCTCCTACGAGCAGTACTTC.